Listed below are T cell receptor beta chains from one sample, sequenced in a study of blood T cell repertoires in COVID-19. Profiled with immunoSEQ multiplex PCR; TCRdb holds only in-frame clones, not every one. The sample records some 260,000 clones, approximately 86% being singletons. Sequencing used peripheral blood. Receptors were obtained from a woman aged 80 or over with active or convalescent COVID-19. Each CDR3 is given with its conserved first and last residue. A D gene is named only where the DNA matches it firmly. Rows give clone size only sometimes, using once, few, many, or a class for an expanded clone.

DNA: TGTGCCAGCAGCGTAGGGACAGGGACAATGGGAACTAATGAAAAACTGTTTTTT
CDR3: CASSVGTGTMGTNEKLFF
length: 18
V: TRBV9
J: TRBJ1-4
size: NA
D: TRBD1

DNA: TGTGCCAGCAGCAAAGGACTCCGACAGCAAACCTTCTATAATTCACCCCTCCACTTT
CDR3: CASSKGLRQQTFYNSPLHF
length: 19
V: TRBV21-1
J: TRBJ1-6
size: NA
D: NA

DNA: TGTGCCAGCAGCTCAACAGGGTCTGGGGCCAACGTCCTGACTTTC
CDR3: CASSSTGSGANVLTF
length: 15
V: TRBV11-2
J: TRBJ2-6
size: NA
D: NA

DNA: TGCGCCAGCAGTCAGAATCCGGGACTTTCTTATGGCTACACCTTC
CDR3: CASSQNPGLSYGYTF
length: 15
V: TRBV23-1
J: TRBJ1-2
size: NA
D: NA

DNA: TGTGCCAGCAGGGGCCGGGACAGACTCTCTGGGGCCAACGTCCTGACTTTC
CDR3: CASRGRDRLSGANVLTF
length: 17
V: TRBV28
J: TRBJ2-6
size: NA
D: TRBD1

DNA: TGTGCCAGCAGCTTGGGCGGAGACAGGGGTAACTATGGCTACACCTTC
CDR3: CASSLGGDRGNYGYTF
length: 16
V: TRBV5-6
J: TRBJ1-2
size: once
D: TRBD1

DNA: TGTGCCAGCAGCTTAGCTAAGTCAGGGCATTCACCCCTCCACTTT
CDR3: CASSLAKSGHSPLHF
length: 15
V: TRBV7-9
J: TRBJ1-6
size: NA
D: NA

DNA: TGCGCCAGCAGCTCACAGGGGAGCGAGTCACCCCTCCACTTT
CDR3: CASSSQGSESPLHF
length: 14
V: TRBV5-1
J: TRBJ1-6
size: NA
D: TRBD1

DNA: TGTGCCAGCAGTTCAGGAGGTTGGGAAAGCACAGATACGCAGTATTTT
CDR3: CASSSGGWESTDTQYF
length: 16
V: TRBV6-5
J: TRBJ2-3
size: few
D: NA

DNA: TGTGCCTGGAAATCGTTAGTCTCCTATAATTCACCCCTCCACTTT
CDR3: CAWKSLVSYNSPLHF
length: 15
V: TRBV30
J: TRBJ1-6
size: NA
D: NA

DNA: TGTGCCAGCAGTACTACAGGGGGCCTTAATGAAAAACTGTTTTTT
CDR3: CASSTTGGLNEKLFF
length: 15
V: TRBV2
J: TRBJ1-4
size: NA
D: TRBD1

DNA: TGCGCCAGCAGCTATTGGGGTGCCCTAGACAGTCAAAACTCCTACGAGCAGTACTTC
CDR3: CASSYWGALDSQNSYEQYF
length: 19
V: TRBV5-1
J: TRBJ2-7
size: NA
D: NA

DNA: TGTGCCAGCAGTCTGGGAGGGAAACTGTTTTTT
CDR3: CASSLGGKLFF
length: 11
V: TRBV28
J: TRBJ1-4
size: NA
D: NA

DNA: TGTGCCAGCAGTCTAAGGAGTTACTACGAGCAGTACTTC
CDR3: CASSLRSYYEQYF
length: 13
V: TRBV12-3/TRBV12-4
J: TRBJ2-7
size: NA
D: NA

DNA: TGTGCCAGCAGTGATCACAGTAATTCACCCCTCCACTTT
CDR3: CASSDHSNSPLHF
length: 13
V: TRBV6-1
J: TRBJ1-6
size: NA
D: NA

DNA: TGCAGTGCTAGTCGGACTAGCGCGAACACCGGGGAGCTGTTTTTT
CDR3: CSASRTSANTGELFF
length: 15
V: TRBV20-1
J: TRBJ2-2
size: NA
D: TRBD2

DNA: TGCGCCAGCAGCCAGTCAGGGCATCAGCCCCAGCATTTT
CDR3: CASSQSGHQPQHF
length: 13
V: TRBV4-1
J: TRBJ1-5
size: NA
D: NA

DNA: TGTGCCAGCAGTTTAGAGTCCGGACACATGACCTACGAGCAGTACTTC
CDR3: CASSLESGHMTYEQYF
length: 16
V: TRBV27
J: TRBJ2-7
size: once
D: NA

DNA: TGTGCCAGCAGTGAAGTTAACATCAGGGGGCTGCGATCACCCCTCCACTTT
CDR3: CASSEVNIRGLRSPLHF
length: 17
V: TRBV6-1
J: TRBJ1-6
size: NA
D: TRBD1

DNA: TGTGCCAGCAGTTTATATTGGACAGGGAAAAATAATTCACCCCTCCACTTT
CDR3: CASSLYWTGKNNSPLHF
length: 17
V: TRBV27
J: TRBJ1-6
size: NA
D: TRBD1

DNA: TGTGCCAGCAGTCCGACGGTGGAGGCTTTCTTT
CDR3: CASSPTVEAFF
length: 11
V: TRBV2
J: TRBJ1-1
size: NA
D: NA

DNA: TGTGCCAGCAGGTCTGGACAGGGGTCAAATCAGCCCCAGCATTTT
CDR3: CASRSGQGSNQPQHF
length: 15
V: TRBV6-5
J: TRBJ1-5
size: NA
D: TRBD1

DNA: TGTGCCAGCAGCCAAGGGTTGCGGGGGAGCACAGATACGCAGTATTTT
CDR3: CASSQGLRGSTDTQYF
length: 16
V: TRBV4-2
J: TRBJ2-3
size: NA
D: TRBD2

DNA: TGCAGTGCTAGTTTAGCGGGAAACACCGGGGAGCTGTTTTTT
CDR3: CSASLAGNTGELFF
length: 14
V: TRBV20-1
J: TRBJ2-2
size: NA
D: TRBD2

DNA: TGCGCCAGCAGCCCCTCGGACAGGACACGGGATGGCTACACCTTC
CDR3: CASSPSDRTRDGYTF
length: 15
V: TRBV23-1
J: TRBJ1-2
size: NA
D: TRBD1

DNA: TGTGCCAGTAGTATAGTTGGACATCGGGATAATTCACCCCTCCACTTT
CDR3: CASSIVGHRDNSPLHF
length: 16
V: TRBV19
J: TRBJ1-6
size: NA
D: NA

DNA: TGTGCCAGTAGTGACGGACTAGCGCTCTCCTACAATGAGCAGTTCTTC
CDR3: CASSDGLALSYNEQFF
length: 16
V: TRBV19
J: TRBJ2-1
size: NA
D: TRBD2

DNA: TGTGCCAGCAGTCCCCCCGGGAACGAGCAGTACTTC
CDR3: CASSPPGNEQYF
length: 12
V: TRBV12-3/TRBV12-4
J: TRBJ2-7
size: NA
D: NA